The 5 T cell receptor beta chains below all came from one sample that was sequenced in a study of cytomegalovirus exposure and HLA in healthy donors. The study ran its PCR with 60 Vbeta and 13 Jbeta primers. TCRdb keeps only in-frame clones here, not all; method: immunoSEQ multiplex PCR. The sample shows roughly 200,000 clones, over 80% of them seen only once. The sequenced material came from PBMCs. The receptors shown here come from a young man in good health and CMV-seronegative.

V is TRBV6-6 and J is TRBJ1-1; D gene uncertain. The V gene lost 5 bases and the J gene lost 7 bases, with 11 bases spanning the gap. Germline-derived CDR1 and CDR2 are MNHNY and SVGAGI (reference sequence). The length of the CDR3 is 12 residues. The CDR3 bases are TGTGCCAGCAGTGCTCTGACAAGTGAAGCTTTCTTT. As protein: CASSALTSEAFF.

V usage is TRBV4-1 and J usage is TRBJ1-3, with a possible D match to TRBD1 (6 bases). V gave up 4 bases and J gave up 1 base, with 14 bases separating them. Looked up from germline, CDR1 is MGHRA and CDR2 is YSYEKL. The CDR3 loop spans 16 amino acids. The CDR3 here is CASSRHRDKSGNTIYF. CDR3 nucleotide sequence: TGCGCCAGCAGCCGCCACCGGGACAAATCTGGAAACACCATATATTTT.

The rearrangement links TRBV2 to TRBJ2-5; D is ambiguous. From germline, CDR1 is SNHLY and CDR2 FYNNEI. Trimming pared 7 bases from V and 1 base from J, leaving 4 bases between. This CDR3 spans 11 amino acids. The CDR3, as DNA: TGTGCCAGCACAATCCAAGAGACCCAGTACTTC. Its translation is CASTIQETQYF.

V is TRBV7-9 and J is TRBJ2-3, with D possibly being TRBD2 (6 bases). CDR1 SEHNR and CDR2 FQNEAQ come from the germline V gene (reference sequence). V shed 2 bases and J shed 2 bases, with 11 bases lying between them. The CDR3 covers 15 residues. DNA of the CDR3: TGTGCCAGCAGCTTAATAGCGGACCACACAGATACGCAGTATTTT. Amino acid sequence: CASSLIADHTDTQYF.

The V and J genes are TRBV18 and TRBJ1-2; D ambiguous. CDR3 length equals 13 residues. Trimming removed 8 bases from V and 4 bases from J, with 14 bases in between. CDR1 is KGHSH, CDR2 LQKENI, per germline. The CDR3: CASRAGIGYGYTF. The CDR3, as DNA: TGTGCCAGCCGCGCGGGGATCGGCTATGGCTACACCTTC.